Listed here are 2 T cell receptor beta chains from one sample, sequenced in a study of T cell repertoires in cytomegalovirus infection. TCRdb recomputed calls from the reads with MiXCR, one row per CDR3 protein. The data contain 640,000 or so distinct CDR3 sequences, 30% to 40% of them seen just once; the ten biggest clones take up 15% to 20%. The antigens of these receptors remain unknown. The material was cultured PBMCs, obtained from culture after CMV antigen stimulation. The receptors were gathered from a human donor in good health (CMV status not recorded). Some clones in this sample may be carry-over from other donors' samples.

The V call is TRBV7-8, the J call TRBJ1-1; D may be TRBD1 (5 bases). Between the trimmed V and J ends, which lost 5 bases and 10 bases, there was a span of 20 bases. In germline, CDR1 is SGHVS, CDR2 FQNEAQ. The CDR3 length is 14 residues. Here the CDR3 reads CASSPIYRRGLAFF. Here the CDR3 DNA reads TGTGCCAGCAGCCCGATCTACCGGAGGGGTTTAGCTTTCTTT.

CDR3 DNA: TGCGCCAGCAGCAGTAGCGGAGACAGGCAGTTCTTC. This translates into CASSSSGDRQFF. This chain links TRBV5-1 with TRBJ2-1; perhaps TRBD2 as D (6 bases). Germline V gene sequence: CDR1 SGHRS, CDR2 YFSETQ. V dropped 4 bases and J dropped 12 bases, with 14 bases sitting between them. The CDR3 sequence is 12 residues long. Full variable domain (remainder filled in from reference TRBV5-1 and TRBJ2-1): KAGVTQTPRYLIKTRGQQVTLSCSPISGHRSVSWYQQTPGQGLQFLFEYFSETQRNKGNFPGRFSGRQFSNSRSEMNVSTLELGDSALYLCASSSSGDRQFFGPGTRLTVL.